Each of the 21 T cell receptor beta chains below was sequenced from the same sample in a study of blood T cells in healthy people across ages. Then a second PCR, running roughly 7 to 11 cycles, was carried out with a sample-barcoded 5' primer and a J-beta primer mix. TCRdb fed the 5' RACE reads into MiXCR, producing one record per CDR3 protein. The sample includes 600,000 to 800,000 distinct CDR3 sequences, 20% to 25% of them seen just once. Source material: blood. Receptors originate from a man in his 70s in good health.

In its sample, this clonotype was seen a few times. The chain is built from TRBV28 and TRBJ2-7, with D perhaps matching TRBD1 (6 bases). The length of the CDR3 is 16 residues. V was clipped by 1 base and J by 1 base, with 14 bases between them. Germline lookup yields CDR1 MDHEN and CDR2 SYDVKM. CDR3 residues: CASSLSGSRGSYEQYF. CDR3 nucleotide sequence: TGTGCCAGCAGTTTATCAGGTAGCAGGGGATCCTACGAGCAGTACTTC.

This clonotype has a handful of counts. This chain connects TRBV4-2 to TRBJ2-3, with a tentative D call TRBD2 (7 bases). Per germline, CDR1 LGHNA and CDR2 YNFKEQ. This CDR3 has 16 amino acids. The germline V and J ends were trimmed by 4 bases and 0 bases, with 14 bases remaining between them. The CDR3 here is CASSLRGGSSTDTQYF. The CDR3 region has the DNA TGTGCCAGCAGCCTAAGGGGGGGATCCAGCACAGATACGCAGTATTTT.

The chain carries TRBV20-1 and TRBJ2-7, with unresolved D. The germline CDR1 and CDR2 sequences are DFQATT and SNEGSKA (reference sequence). This CDR3 spans 12 amino acids. The V gene lost 3 bases and the J gene lost 1 base, with 7 bases spanning the gap. CDR3 DNA: TGCAGTGCTAGTTCCAGATCCTACGAGCAGTACTTC. Its protein is CSASSRSYEQYF.

CDR3 sequence reads: CASSLPIGTSGIDTQYF. The CDR3 DNA follows: TGTGCCAGCAGCCTACCCATTGGGACTAGCGGGATAGATACGCAGTATTTT. The chain combines TRBV5-4 with TRBJ2-3, with TRBD2 matching over 13 bases. The CDR3 runs to 17 residues. CDR1 is SGHNT, CDR2 YYREEE, per germline (reference sequence). Trimming removed 4 bases from V and 5 bases from J; junction bases left unmatched: 10.

This clonotype was observed a handful of times. The genes are TRBV20-1 and TRBJ2-3; D remains unclear. The germline V gene has CDR1 DFQATT and CDR2 SNEGSKA (reference sequence). V shed 2 bases and J shed 3 bases, with 6 bases lying between them. The CDR3 covers 12 residues. CDR3 sequence reads: CSARLSTDTQYF. Here the CDR3 DNA reads TGCAGTGCTAGATTGTCGACAGATACGCAGTATTTT.

The CDR3 nucleotides read TGCGCCAGCAGCTTGGGAGGGACTAGCTCTGGGCAGTTCTTC. Translated: CASSLGGTSSGQFF. The chain joins TRBV5-1 to TRBJ2-1, with 9 nucleotides matching TRBD2. CDR1 is SGHRS, CDR2 YFSETQ, per germline. V lost 0 bases and J lost 12; bases outside the gene matches: 7. The CDR3 runs to 14 residues.

The chain joins TRBV7-8 to TRBJ1-6; maybe TRBD1 (5 bases). The CDR3 is 16 amino acids. The V end lost 1 base, the J end lost 7 bases, and 14 bases lay between the germline ends. CDR1 SGHVS and CDR2 FQNEAQ come from the germline V gene. CDR3 protein: CASSLEGSLRNSPLHF. DNA for the CDR3: TGTGCCAGCAGCTTAGAGGGGAGTTTAAGGAATTCACCCCTCCACTTT.

This chain uses TRBV5-5 with TRBJ1-2; 7 bases are a match to TRBD1. The germline CDR1 and CDR2 sequences are SGHKS and YYEKEE (reference sequence). V lost 3 bases and J lost 2; bases outside the gene matches: 7. This CDR3 region has 15 residues. The CDR3 DNA is TGTGCCAGCAGCTACACAGGGGATCCCAACTATGGCTACACCTTC. It encodes CASSYTGDPNYGYTF.

The chain has TRBV28 and TRBJ2-7, with D possibly being TRBD1 (6 bases). CDR3 length: 13 residues. In germline, CDR1 is MDHEN, CDR2 SYDVKM. V was pared by 1 base and J by 9 bases, with 13 bases between. The CDR3: CASSLSGQPRQYF. The CDR3 nucleotides are TGTGCCAGCAGTTTATCCGGACAGCCTCGGCAGTACTTC. The variable domain in full, completed from reference TRBV28 and TRBJ2-7, reads DVKVTQSSRYLVKRTGEKVFLECVQDMDHENMFWYRQDPGLGLRLIYFSYDVKMKEKGDIPEGYSVSREKKERFSLILESASTNQTSMYLCASSLSGQPRQYFGPGTRLTVT.

This clonotype was counted many times. The genes are TRBV5-1 and TRBJ2-5; D remains ambiguous. CDR3 length: 14 amino acids. With 5 bases removed from V and 7 bases from J, the gap between germline ends came to 18 bases. CDR1 is SGHRS and CDR2 is YFSETQ in the germline V gene. The CDR3 region is CASSLQAPKGTQYF. The CDR3 nucleotides read TGCGCCAGCAGTTTGCAGGCGCCGAAGGGGACCCAGTACTTC.

The chain couples TRBV3-1 to TRBJ1-4; D is unclear. The V end was cut by 4 bases, the J end by 8 bases, with 8 bases between. The length of the CDR3 is 12 residues. Germline V lookup: CDR1 LGHDT, CDR2 YNNKEL (reference sequence). This chain's CDR3 is CASSRKGEKLFF. In DNA form, the CDR3 reads TGTGCCAGCAGCCGAAAAGGGGAAAAACTGTTTTTT.

This chain connects TRBV20-1 to TRBJ2-7; 7 bases align to TRBD2. CDR3 length: 13 residues. Germline CDR1 reads DFQATT; CDR2 reads SNEGSKA (reference sequence). The V gene end was trimmed by 6 bases and the J gene end by 0 bases; junction bases not matched to a gene: 5. CDR3 protein: CSAYGGSSYEQYF. As DNA, the CDR3 is TGCAGTGCCTACGGCGGGAGCTCCTACGAGCAGTACTTC.

This clonotype appeared a few times. The chain is built from TRBV20-1 and TRBJ2-3; TRBD2 agrees at 8 bases. V was clipped by 7 bases and J by 2 bases; unmatched bases: 8. Germline V lookup: CDR1 DFQATT, CDR2 SNEGSKA (reference sequence). The CDR3 length is 14 residues. The DNA of the CDR3 is TGCAGTGTCGATGATAGCGGGGCCACAGATACGCAGTATTTT. Its translation is CSVDDSGATDTQYF.

The chain couples TRBV20-1 to TRBJ2-7; weak D call: TRBD1 (6 bases). This CDR3 spans 12 amino acids. In germline, CDR1 is DFQATT, CDR2 SNEGSKA (reference sequence). V was trimmed by 5 bases and J by 5 bases, leaving 13 bases between them. As DNA, the CDR3 is TGCAGTGCTCAGGGGCGTACCGACGAGCAGTACTTC. It specifies CSAQGRTDEQYF.

This clonotype was observed a few times. The V call is TRBV11-2, the J call TRBJ2-5, with D possibly called TRBD1 or TRBD2 (5 bases each). Germline V gene lookup returns CDR1 SGHAT and CDR2 FQNNGV. The CDR3 extends over 14 amino acids. V was shortened by 5 bases and J by 5 bases, with 15 bases between the two germline ends. The CDR3 bases are TGTGCCAGCAGCGAGGGGACCCTGTTGGAGACCCAGTACTTC. It yields the protein CASSEGTLLETQYF. The full variable domain, in which reference TRBV11-2 and TRBJ2-5 provide the parts outside the CDR3, is EAGVAQSPRYKIIEKRQSVAFWCNPISGHATLYWYQQILGQGPKLLIQFQNNGVVDDSQLPKDRFSAERLKGVDSTLKIQPAKLEDSAVYLCASSEGTLLETQYFGPGTRLLVL.

This clonotype was counted between two and nine times. The CDR3 loop is CSARVGAGGYEQFF. The CDR3 nucleotides are TGCAGTGCTAGAGTTGGAGCGGGAGGGTATGAGCAGTTCTTC. V usage is TRBV20-1 and J usage is TRBJ2-5; 10 nucleotides match TRBD2. The J call may be faulty, since TRBJ2-1 better matches the DNA end. Germline CDR1 reads DFQATT; CDR2 reads SNEGSKA (reference sequence). CDR3 length: 14 residues.

This clonotype was seen just once. The V gene is TRBV5-1, the J gene TRBJ1-2; D is unresolved. Looked up from germline, CDR1 is SGHRS and CDR2 is YFSETQ. Trimming pared 4 bases from V and 8 bases from J, leaving 15 bases between. The CDR3 totals 13 residues. CDR3 nucleotide sequence: TGCGCCAGCAGCCCCGGTGGAGCCGGGGGCTACACCTTC. It specifies CASSPGGAGGYTF.

The rearrangement uses TRBV6-6 and TRBJ2-5; TRBD1 matches 10 bases. The J call could be wrong; TRBJ2-1 is a better fit for the DNA end. CDR1 MNHNY and CDR2 SVGAGI come from the germline V gene (reference sequence). CDR3 size: 14 residues. The CDR3 is CASSYDRGLGEQFF. CDR3 bases: TGTGCCAGCAGTTACGACAGGGGGCTTGGTGAGCAGTTCTTC.

This clonotype has a count of ten or more. J is TRBJ1-3 and V is TRBV12-3 or TRBV12-4; no reliable D call. V lost 6 bases, J lost 0 bases, and 3 bases lay in between. The CDR3 contains 12 residues. CDR3 in amino acids: CASSFSGNTIYF. The CDR3 coding sequence is TGTGCCAGCAGCTTCTCTGGAAACACCATATATTTT.

There are a few counts of this clonotype. The rearrangement uses TRBV6-4 and TRBJ2-1, with D perhaps assigned TRBD1 or TRBD2 (5 bases each). The CDR3 has 19 residues. The germline V gene has CDR1 MRHNA and CDR2 SNTAGT. Trimming took 6 bases from V and 0 from J, leaving 24 bases between them. CDR3 sequence (DNA): TGTGCCAGCAGCGCTACTGGGGGTGGTGGAGTAAGCTCCTACAATGAGCAGTTCTTC. This sequence encodes CASSATGGGGVSSYNEQFF.

The gene calls are TRBV5-1 and TRBJ2-7; D is possibly TRBD1 or TRBD2 (5 bases each). V lost 0 bases to trimming and J lost 3 bases, with 16 bases between them. The CDR3 covers 16 residues. Germline V gene sequence: CDR1 SGHRS, CDR2 YFSETQ. The CDR3 nucleotides are TGCGCCAGCAGCTTGGAAACGGGACGGACAAACTACGAGCAGTACTTC. Its translation is CASSLETGRTNYEQYF. Full variable domain (outside the CDR3, taken from reference TRBV5-1 and TRBJ2-7): KAGVTQTPRYLIKTRGQQVTLSCSPISGHRSVSWYQQTPGQGLQFLFEYFSETQRNKGNFPGRFSGRQFSNSRSEMNVSTLELGDSALYLCASSLETGRTNYEQYFGPGTRLTVT.